This entry lists 25 T cell receptor beta chains sequenced from one sample in a study of T cells in Graves' hyperthyroidism and ophthalmopathy. Amplification of TCR beta CDR3 regions used RNA as the template. The primer set for the first-round RT-PCR of the TCR CDR3 was HTBI. TCRdb passed the multiplex PCR reads through MiXCR, listing each CDR3 protein once. The data contain 600,000 to 750,000 distinct CDR3 sequences, around 15% of them singletons. Sequencing used blood. The receptors here all came from a man aged 45-65 years with Graves' hyperthyroidism.

The rearrangement links TRBV30 to TRBJ2-7; 10 bases are a match to TRBD2. J gave up 1 base and V 8 bases, and 5 bases lay outside the gene matches. CDR3 length: 13 residues. CDR1 and CDR2 from the germline V gene are GTSNPN and SVGIG (reference sequence). The chain's CDR3 is CAGRTSGSYEQYF. DNA of the CDR3: TGTGCCGGACGGACTAGCGGATCCTACGAGCAGTACTTC.

The rearrangement joins TRBV28 to TRBJ2-7; the D gene is possibly TRBD2 (5 bases). The CDR3 runs to 13 residues. Germline values: CDR1 MDHEN, CDR2 SYDVKM. V shed 4 bases and J shed 5 bases, with 12 bases lying between them. CDR3: CASSSPGGHEQYF. CDR3 coding DNA: TGTGCCAGCAGTTCCCCAGGAGGCCACGAGCAGTACTTC.

The chain has TRBV28 and TRBJ2-3, with TRBD2 matching 14 bases. V was clipped by 2 bases and J by 6 bases; unmatched bases: 10. This CDR3 is built from 18 residues. Germline-derived CDR1 and CDR2 are MDHEN and SYDVKM. CDR3 sequence (DNA): TGTGCCAGCAGTTTACGGCGGACTAGCGGGAGGAAGGGGGATACGCAGTATTTT. Translation gives CASSLRRTSGRKGDTQYF.

This clonotype was observed many times. The chain couples TRBV27 to TRBJ1-2; the D gene is possibly TRBD1 (6 bases). This CDR3 spans 13 amino acids. Germline assignment: CDR1 MNHEY and CDR2 SMNVEV (reference sequence). V was shortened by 4 bases and J by 7 bases, with 13 bases between the two germline ends. Here the CDR3 reads CASSYARGAGYTF. The CDR3 DNA reads as TGTGCCAGCAGTTACGCCAGGGGCGCTGGCTACACCTTC.

The table lists this clonotype with a few counts. The V gene is TRBV5-1, the J gene TRBJ2-2; TRBD2 is a possible D gene (5 bases). The CDR3 contains 15 residues. V gave up 0 bases and J gave up 4 bases, with 10 bases separating them. Per germline, CDR1 SGHRS and CDR2 YFSETQ. The CDR3 region has the DNA TGCGCCAGCAGCTTGGGGGAGTTGCTCACCGGGGAGCTGTTTTTT. Protein product: CASSLGELLTGELFF.

The table lists this clonotype with a few counts. This chain joins TRBV3-1 and TRBJ2-5; 11 bases fit TRBD2. The CDR3 has 17 amino acids. Trimming at V came to 4 bases and at J to 5 bases, leaving 12 bases not matched to a gene. CDR1 and CDR2 (germline): LGHDT, YNNKEL (reference sequence). CDR3 DNA: TGTGCCAGCAGCCCCGGATATTCACTAGCGGGAGCCGAGACCCAGTACTTC. Translated, it gives CASSPGYSLAGAETQYF.

About this clonotype itself: Mismatch with germline at one junction end may stem from a read error. The rearrangement uses TRBV11-2 and TRBJ2-1; D ambiguous. Germline assignment: CDR1 SGHAT and CDR2 FQNNGV. This CDR3 has 20 amino acids. CDR3 region: CASSLVASVPEKVSYNELFF. As DNA, the CDR3 is TGTGCCAGCAGCTTAGTTGCGTCGGTACCGGAAAAAGTATCCTACAATGAGCTGTTCTTC. Full variable domain (rest looked up from reference TRBV11-2 and TRBJ2-1): EAGVAQSPRYKIIEKRQSVAFWCNPISGHATLYWYQQILGQGPKLLIQFQNNGVVDDSQLPKDRFSAERLKGVDSTLKIQPAKLEDSAVYLCASSLVASVPEKVSYNELFFGPGTRLTVL.

This clonotype was recorded many times. The chain is built from TRBV3-1 and TRBJ2-7; D is undetermined. The CDR3 has 14 amino acids. With 0 bases removed from V and 0 bases from J, the gap between germline ends came to 6 bases. From germline, CDR1 is LGHDT and CDR2 YNNKEL (reference sequence). CDR3 region: CASSQDTFSYEQYF. CDR3 DNA sequence: TGTGCCAGCAGCCAAGACACGTTCTCCTACGAGCAGTACTTC.

This rearrangement joins TRBV4-2 to TRBJ2-1, with 12 bases fitting TRBD2. V lost 4 bases, J lost 3 bases, and 13 bases stayed unmatched. The germline V gene has CDR1 LGHNA and CDR2 YNFKEQ. The CDR3 contains 19 residues. As DNA, the CDR3 is TGTGCCAGCAGCCGAGATCCGGCGGCTAGCGGGAGGGACTACAATGAGCAGTTCTTC. Its protein is CASSRDPAASGRDYNEQFF.

This clonotype showed up just a few times. The chain is built from TRBV7-8 and TRBJ2-7; D possibly corresponds to TRBD2 (6 bases). The V gene's germline CDR1 is SGHVS and CDR2 FQNEAQ. The CDR3 length is 15 residues. Trimming cost V 2 bases and J 4 bases, with 15 bases left between them. The CDR3, as DNA: TGTGCCAGCAGCTTAAGCGGGTCCGGCACTTACGAGCAGTACTTC. It yields the protein CASSLSGSGTYEQYF.

This clonotype was counted a few times. The DNA for the CDR3 is TGCAGTGTCCGGACAGGTGGATCCTATGGCTACACCTTC. Residues: CSVRTGGSYGYTF. The chain couples TRBV20-1 to TRBJ1-2; TRBD1 aligns across 7 bases. Germline loops: CDR1 DFQATT, CDR2 SNEGSKA (reference sequence). J gave up 4 bases and V 7 bases, and 9 bases lay outside the gene matches. This CDR3 has 13 amino acids.

This clonotype appeared many times. The chain is built from TRBV3-1 and TRBJ2-5; 11 positions agree with TRBD1. Losses at the gene ends were 0 bases for V and 5 bases for J; bases not matched to a gene: 5. There are 16 residues in the CDR3. Germline-derived CDR1 and CDR2 are LGHDT and YNNKEL (reference sequence). CDR3 residues: CASSQERTGGEETQYF. For the CDR3, the DNA is TGTGCCAGCAGCCAAGAGAGGACAGGGGGCGAGGAGACCCAGTACTTC.

The V call is TRBV24-1, the J call TRBJ1-2; the D is unclear. V lost 4 bases to trimming and J lost 4 bases, with 9 bases between them. There are 13 residues in the CDR3. The germline gives CDR1 KGHDR, CDR2 SFDVKD. CDR3 region: CATSDRESYGYTF. The CDR3 nucleotides are TGTGCCACCAGTGACCGAGAATCCTATGGCTACACCTTC.

V gene TRBV9 combines with J gene TRBJ2-3, with 8 bases identical to TRBD1. The CDR3 runs 17 residues. In germline, CDR1 is SGDLS, CDR2 YYNGEE. Unmatched junction bases numbered 12, after V lost 4 bases and J lost 2 bases. DNA of the CDR3: TGTGCCAGCAGCTCCCGCGGACAGGGCCACACCACAGATACGCAGTATTTT. Translation: CASSSRGQGHTTDTQYF.

This clonotype was counted ten times or more. The chain carries TRBV24-1 and TRBJ1-2; 8 nucleotides align to TRBD1. After removal of 10 bases from V and 2 bases from J, the junction contained 8 bases not matched to a gene. The germline V gene encodes CDR1 KGHDR and CDR2 SFDVKD. The CDR3 is 14 amino acids. The CDR3 DNA follows: TGTGCCACTAGTCGGGGACAGGAGAACTATGGCTACACCTTC. This gives the protein CATSRGQENYGYTF.

The chain uses TRBV12-3 or TRBV12-4 and TRBJ2-7, with D tentatively TRBD1 (6 bases). The CDR3 runs to 15 residues. Trimming left V 1 base short and J 3 bases short, with 13 bases between. The CDR3 DNA sequence: TGTGCCAGCAGTTTAGTAGGTTCAGGGGTCTACGAGCAGTACTTC. Protein sequence: CASSLVGSGVYEQYF.

This clonotype was seen ten or more times. J is TRBJ2-6 and V is TRBV28; no definite D call. Germline CDR1 reads MDHEN; CDR2 reads SYDVKM. The CDR3 is 16 residues long. V gave up 5 bases and J gave up 0 bases, with 11 bases separating them. CDR3 nucleotide sequence: TGTGCCAGCAGTGAGGCCTCCAACTCTGGGGCCAACGTCCTGACTTTC. It specifies CASSEASNSGANVLTF.

This clonotype occurred many times. The chain carries TRBV6-1 and TRBJ1-1; TRBD1 matches 7 bases. The CDR3 spans 14 residues. In germline, CDR1 is MNHNS, CDR2 SASEGT. J lost 4 bases, V lost 4 bases, and 6 bases had no gene match. Here the CDR3 DNA reads TGTGCCAGCAGTGTAAGGACAGGAATCACTGAAGCTTTCTTT. This encodes CASSVRTGITEAFF.

This clonotype appeared many times. This chain joins TRBV27 and TRBJ2-7; 7 nucleotides match TRBD2. Germline-derived CDR1 and CDR2 are MNHEY and SMNVEV (reference sequence). This CDR3 is 15 amino acids long. The junction had 8 bases not matched to a gene; V was cut back by 6 bases and J by 0 bases. This CDR3 is CASRYSRDYSYEQYF. The CDR3, as DNA: TGTGCCAGCAGATATTCCCGGGACTACTCCTACGAGCAGTACTTC.

This clonotype was counted many times. V is TRBV28 and J is TRBJ2-5; D gene uncertain. This CDR3 has 13 residues. With 4 bases removed from V and 1 base from J, the gap between germline ends came to 7 bases. The germline CDR1 and CDR2 sequences are MDHEN and SYDVKM. CDR3 DNA sequence: TGTGCCAGCAGTTCCCCGTCCCAAGAGACCCAGTACTTC. Translating gives CASSSPSQETQYF. The whole variable domain, filled in from reference TRBV28 and TRBJ2-5, reads DVKVTQSSRYLVKRTGEKVFLECVQDMDHENMFWYRQDPGLGLRLIYFSYDVKMKEKGDIPEGYSVSREKKERFSLILESASTNQTSMYLCASSSPSQETQYFGPGTRLLVL.

There are a few counts of this clonotype. The chain links TRBV2 to TRBJ2-3; a weak D match, TRBD2 (5 bases). Looked up from germline, CDR1 is SNHLY and CDR2 is FYNNEI. This CDR3 is built from 15 residues. V shed 6 bases and J shed 0 bases, with 13 bases lying between them. Written as DNA, the CDR3 is TGTGCCAGCAGCCGTAGCGAGTCTAGCACAGATACGCAGTATTTT. Translating it yields CASSRSESSTDTQYF.

The V gene is TRBV10-3, the J gene TRBJ2-2; 12 bases map to TRBD1. With V trimmed by 8 bases and J by 5 bases, 6 bases remained unmatched. The CDR3 is made up of 15 amino acids. From germline, CDR1 is ENHRY and CDR2 SYGVKD. The CDR3 DNA sequence: TGTGCCATCTGGGGGGACAGGGGGCGTACCGGGGAGCTGTTTTTT. Its translation is CAIWGDRGRTGELFF.

Concerning this clonotype: The CDR3 end shows no conserved phenylalanine or tryptophan, and so a read error is likely. This chain uses TRBV2 with TRBJ1-2, with D perhaps matching TRBD1 (5 bases). From germline, CDR1 is SNHLY and CDR2 FYNNEI. V lost 0 bases, J lost 0 bases, and 8 bases lay in between. The CDR3 extends over 15 amino acids. The CDR3: CASSEAQEPNYGYTL. DNA for the CDR3: TGTGCCAGCAGTGAAGCACAGGAACCTAACTATGGCTACACCCTC.

Only one count was recorded for this clonotype. It may be a read error: a sequence one base away is much more abundant. V usage is TRBV12-5 and J usage is TRBJ2-1, with 7 bases aligning to TRBD2. CDR3 length: 14 residues. Germline values: CDR1 LGHNT, CDR2 FRNRAP. Here the CDR3 DNA reads TGTGCTAGTGGTCTAGCGGAAGGGTACAGTGAGCAGTTCTTC. Translated: CASGLAEGYSEQFF.

There are many counts of this clonotype. The chain carries TRBV29-1 and TRBJ2-1; TRBD2 matches at 10 bases. The germline V gene encodes CDR1 SQVTM and CDR2 ANQGSEA. There are 16 residues in the CDR3. V shed 6 bases and J 1 base; nucleotides not matched to a gene: 9. The CDR3, as DNA: TGCAGCGTCCCAGGCACTAGCGGGGCTTCCTACAATGAGCAGTTCTTC. Protein: CSVPGTSGASYNEQFF.